This is a list of T cell receptor beta chains from one sample in a study of T cells in Graves' hyperthyroidism and ophthalmopathy. Each CDR3 protein is one row after TCRdb ran MiXCR on the multiplex PCR reads. Seen here are around 420,000 distinct CDR3 sequences, 15% to 17% observed once, and the top ten hold 13% to 15%. Sequenced: blood. The origin of the receptors is a woman aged 18 to 35 with Graves' hyperthyroidism. Each CDR3 is given with its conserved first and last residue. D genes are given only for firm matches. The size entry is marked missing in some rows and otherwise reads once, few, many or a size class.

v_gene	d_gene	abundance	j_gene	CDR3nt	CDR3aa
TRBV10-3	TRBD1	few	TRBJ1-2	TGTGCCTCGTTAGGACAGGGGAGCTATGGCTACACCTTC	CASLGQGSYGYTF
TRBV14	.	few	TRBJ1-1	TGTGCCAGCAGCCACAGGGTAGGAATGTGGACTGAAGCTTTCTTT	CASSHRVGMWTEAFF
TRBV6-5	.	few	TRBJ2-2	TGTGCCAGCAGTTACTTTCCAGCGGCGGGCGGGGAGCTGTTTTTT	CASSYFPAAGGELFF
TRBV5-1	TRBD1	few	TRBJ1-1	TGCGCCAGCAGCTCGAGACAGGGGACTGAAGCTTTCTTT	CASSSRQGTEAFF
TRBV9	.	many	TRBJ1-2	TGTGCCAGCAGCGTAGGCTGGGGGAAGCATGGCTACACCTTC	CASSVGWGKHGYTF
TRBV12-3/TRBV12-4	.	.	TRBJ1-6	TGTGCCAGCAGTTTAGGCCCTTCACCCCTCCACTTT	CASSLGPSPLHF
TRBV19	.	.	TRBJ2-3	TGTGCCAGTAGGAGCCATAGCACAGATACGCAGTATTTT	CASRSHSTDTQYF
TRBV29-1	.	few	TRBJ1-4	TGCAGCGTGGTCCACAGGGAGATACTGTTTTTT	CSVVHREILFF
TRBV7-2	.	.	TRBJ2-7	TGTGCCAGCAGCTCGGGTAGCGGTACCTACGAGCAGTACTTC	CASSSGSGTYEQYF
TRBV13	.	many	TRBJ2-3	TGTGCCAGCAGCTTTCGAGGGAGAAGCACAGATACGCAGTATTTT	CASSFRGRSTDTQYF
TRBV20-1	TRBD2	.	TRBJ2-3	TGCAGTGCTACCAGCAGACTAGCGGGGGGCGCAGATACGCAGTATTTT	CSATSRLAGGADTQYF
TRBV28	.	.	TRBJ1-2	TGTGCCAGCAGAGCAGGGGCCTACTACACCTTC	CASRAGAYYTF
TRBV10-3	.	.	TRBJ2-7	TGTACCATCAGTGAGTCGGACTACTCCTACGAGCAGTACTTC	CTISESDYSYEQYF
TRBV12-3/TRBV12-4	TRBD2	many	TRBJ2-2	TGTGCCAGCACCCGCGGTAGCGGGGGGGCGGGGACCGGGGAGCTGTTTTTT	CASTRGSGGAGTGELFF
TRBV10-3	.	many	TRBJ1-1	TGTGCCATCAGTGAATTGGGGGGCAGGGACACTGAAGCTTTCTTT	CAISELGGRDTEAFF
TRBV19	.	once	TRBJ2-7	TGTGCCAGTAGTATTGATTCCGTTTACTCCTACGAGCAGTACTTC	CASSIDSVYSYEQYF
TRBV7-3	.	many	TRBJ2-2	TGTGCCAGCAGCTTAGATGGGGGGCCGGAGTTCGGGGAGCTGTTTTTT	CASSLDGGPEFGELFF
TRBV2	TRBD2	.	TRBJ2-1	TGTGCCAGCGGCCGGGGACTAGCGGCTGAGCAGTTCTTC	CASGRGLAAEQFF
TRBV27	TRBD2	many	TRBJ2-1	TGTGCCAGCAGTCTATTGGGGTTAGCGGGGCTGGGGAATGAGCAGTTCTTC	CASSLLGLAGLGNEQFF
TRBV27	.	many	TRBJ2-1	TGTGCCAGCAGTCCTAACTTAAACAATGAGCAGTTCTTC	CASSPNLNNEQFF
TRBV2	.	.	TRBJ2-2	TGTGCCAGCAAAGTCGGGCAGGGTCAGGTCGGGGAGCTGTTTTTT	CASKVGQGQVGELFF
TRBV4-2	.	few	TRBJ2-7	TGTGCCAGCAGCCACCCGAGGGGATACGAGGTGCAGTACTTC	CASSHPRGYEVQYF
TRBV5-1	.	many	TRBJ1-1	TGCGCCAGCAAGGTGGCTGTGGGTGCAATGAACACTGAAGCTTTCTTT	CASKVAVGAMNTEAFF
TRBV20-1	.	few	TRBJ2-1	TGCAGTGCTCGATGGACCAATGAGCAGTTCTTC	CSARWTNEQFF
TRBV27	.	many	TRBJ1-2	TGTGCCAGCGGGTTTGGACCTAACTATGGCTACACCTTC	CASGFGPNYGYTF
TRBV7-2	.	few	TRBJ2-1	TGTGCCAGCAGCCTCCAAATACCCCCCGAGCAGTTCTTC	CASSLQIPPEQFF
TRBV12-3/TRBV12-4	.	many	TRBJ2-1	TGTGCCAGCACTCCGGGAGTCGGTAGCAACTTTCAGTTCTTC	CASTPGVGSNFQFF